This T cell receptor (beta chain) stems from a study of response to subunit inactivated influenza vaccine. General study results and limits: Authors suggested each seasonal flu vaccination may recruit only limited numbers of new T cells.

From germline, CDR1 is LNHNV and CDR2 YYDKDF (reference sequence). The V end was cut by 0 bases, the J end by 7 bases, with 13 bases between. CDR3 size: 14 residues. TCRdb redid the calling of the RT-PCR reads with MiXCR, one entry per CDR3 protein. The data hold fewer than 650,000 distinct CDR3 sequences, with 10% to 15% observed a single time. This clonotype has ten or more counts. The antigen is not known. The chain is built from TRBV15 and TRBJ2-7, with D unclear. The source was PBMCs from blood, collected roughly 45 days after vaccination. The TCR comes from a man aged 50 to 59 who received an inactivated influenza vaccine. The CDR3 DNA reads TGTGCCACCAGCAGAGATTTGGGGTCAAGTGAGCAGTACTTC. Residues: CATSRDLGSSEQYF. Together with reference TRBV15 and TRBJ2-7, the CDR3 gives the full variable domain: DAMVIQNPRYQVTQFGKPVTLSCSQTLNHNVMYWYQQKSSQAPKLLFHYYDKDFNNEADTPDNFQSRRPNTSFCFLDIRSPGLGDTAMYLCATSRDLGSSEQYFGPGTRLTVT.